The present T cell receptor beta chain was sequenced within a study of blood T cell repertoires in COVID-19. As for the study in general: Sites in the United States, Italy and Spain provided acute and convalescent COVID-19 samples. The analysed material was cDNA or gDNA that came from T cells, B-cell-depleted T cells, or PBMCs.

The germline gives CDR1 DFQATT, CDR2 SNEGSKA (reference sequence). Trimming removed 3 bases from V and 2 bases from J; junction bases left unmatched: 8. The CDR3 extends over 16 amino acids. Patients at the Seattle site were enrolled during active infection and followed longitudinally. Authors' analysis steps: It was from reference gene primer amplification that nucleated cell counts were estimated. Profiling relied on immunoSEQ multiplex PCR, and the TCRdb table lists in-frame clones only, not all of them. The V and J calls and the clone size are those of that table, but D and trimming were determined from the DNA. The repertoire includes about 200,000 clones, about 93% of them detected once, and around 0.85% sits in the top ten.

Sequencing was carried out using peripheral blood. The clonotype was recovered from a man in his 60s with COVID-19, enrolled during active disease. The V call is TRBV20-1, the J call TRBJ2-3; TRBD2 aligns across 10 bases. The DNA of the CDR3 is TGCAGTGCTAGTACCTTCCTAGCGGGAGTCACAGATACGCAGTATTTT. Translation gives CSASTFLAGVTDTQYF.